This T cell receptor (beta chain) originates from a study of T cell responses to AZD1222 COVID-19 vaccine. Study-wide results and limits: Spike-specific TCR breadth and depth rose after two AZD1222 doses. Nearly half of spike-specific TCRs reportedly go after variant regions that carry no mutations.

The CDR3 consists of 14 residues. V was trimmed by 3 bases and J by 3 bases, leaving 9 bases between them. The germline V gene has CDR1 KGHSH and CDR2 LQKENI. To note about this clone: Its antigen is still unknown. The same CDR3 arises from other DNA sequences in this sample as well.

TCRdb's table, derived via immunoSEQ multiplex PCR, lists solely in-frame clones and lacks some. The sample consists of around 99,000 clones, 92% of them appearing once. This sequence originates from an adult who received the AZD1222 COVID-19 vaccine. The specimen was peripheral blood, collected 28 days after the second AZD1222 dose. The chain uses TRBV18 and TRBJ2-1; D is possibly TRBD1 (5 bases). The CDR3 bases are TGTGCCAGCTCACCCCGGCAGGGCTACAATGAGCAGTTCTTC. It yields the protein CASSPRQGYNEQFF. The whole variable domain, filled in from reference TRBV18 and TRBJ2-1, reads NAGVMQNPRHLVRRRGQEARLRCSPMKGHSHVYWYRQLPEEGLKFMVYLQKENIIDESGMPKERFSAEFPKEGPSILRIQQVVRGDSAAYFCASSPRQGYNEQFFGPGTRLTVL.